This entry concerns a single TCR beta chain. Its antigen is as yet unknown. The CDR3 loop spans 15 amino acids. With 0 bases removed from V and 8 bases from J, the gap between germline ends came to 16 bases. CDR1 and CDR2 (germline): SGHVS, FNYEAQ. The data were obtained in a study of T cell repertoires in cytomegalovirus infection. Whole-study context: Through public TCR beta signatures, both CMV infection and matching HLA type were indicated.

Regarding the study as a whole: The ex vivo response showed dominance by HLA-C-restricted CMV-specific TCR beta clonotypes.

TCRdb analysed the reads with MiXCR anew, one entry per CDR3 protein. The sample shows hundreds of thousands of distinct CDR3 sequences, about 31% of them seen only once. The material sequenced was cultured CD8+ T cells from PBMCs, taken from culture after CMV antigen stimulation. The clonotype was recovered from a human donor in good health (CMV status not recorded). Some clones in this sample may be carry-over from other donors' samples. The chain combines TRBV7-6 with TRBJ1-2; D is perhaps TRBD1 (6 bases). The CDR3 coding sequence is TGTGCCAGCAGCTTAGCGCGGGGGCCTTCGCGGGGCTACACCTTC. The encoded protein is CASSLARGPSRGYTF.